Shown below are 8 T cell receptor beta chains from a single sample sequenced in a study of Graves' ophthalmopathy and Graves' hyperthyroidism. Amplification targeted the TCR beta CDR3 regions, with RNA transcripts as the source material. Scientists carried out first-round RT-PCR using HTBI primers and then a second-round multiplex PCR. TCRdb re-analysed the multiplex PCR reads in MiXCR, keeping a single row per CDR3 protein. The sample holds about 1.2 million distinct CDR3 sequences, about 38% seen once. Sequenced material: peripheral blood or thyroid tissue (not recorded which). These receptors originate from an adult man with Graves' hyperthyroidism.

This clonotype was detected only a few times. The chain is built from TRBV5-1 and TRBJ2-7; 7 nucleotides agree with TRBD1. Per germline, CDR1 SGHRS and CDR2 YFSETQ. V was pared by 4 bases and J by 4 bases, with 8 bases of the junction left unmatched. The CDR3 has 14 residues. In DNA, the CDR3 is TGCGCCAGCAGCGCGGTACCGGGACAGTACGAGCAGTACTTC. Its translation is CASSAVPGQYEQYF.

This clonotype was seen at least ten times. The V gene is TRBV7-3, the J gene TRBJ1-1; D gene uncertain. Trimming took 1 base from V and 1 from J, leaving 4 bases between them. Germline V gene data show CDR1 as SGHTA and CDR2 as FQGTGA. The CDR3 extends over 13 amino acids. In DNA form, the CDR3 reads TGTGCCAGCAGCTTAATGGCGAACACTGAAGCTTTCTTT. Residues: CASSLMANTEAFF.

This clonotype was observed at least ten times. J is TRBJ2-5 and V is TRBV20-1, with 9 bases fitting TRBD1. Losses at the gene ends were 4 bases for V and 3 bases for J; bases not matched to a gene: 3. The germline gives CDR1 DFQATT, CDR2 SNEGSKA (reference sequence). The CDR3 is made up of 13 amino acids. The CDR3 coding sequence is TGCAGTGCTAACAGGGGGCGCGAAGAGACCCAGTACTTC. It encodes CSANRGREETQYF.

The V gene is TRBV7-2, the J gene TRBJ1-6, with 11 nucleotides matching TRBD1. The CDR3 is 17 residues long. Unmatched junction bases numbered 11, after V lost 6 bases and J lost 7 bases. In germline, CDR1 is SGHTA, CDR2 FQGNSA. The CDR3 loop reads CASSYSPGTGGNSPLHF. For the CDR3, the DNA is TGTGCCAGCAGTTACTCGCCTGGGACAGGGGGAAATTCACCCCTCCACTTT.

This clonotype was seen a few times. The chain employs TRBV20-1 and TRBJ2-7; 9 bases match TRBD2. The CDR3 has 15 amino acids. V lost 3 bases, J lost 3 bases, and 9 bases stayed unmatched. From germline, CDR1 is DFQATT and CDR2 SNEGSKA (reference sequence). The CDR3 nucleotides are TGCAGTGCTAGGGGGCCAGCGGGGGGTTTCTACGAGCAGTACTTC. Protein sequence: CSARGPAGGFYEQYF.

This clonotype has ten or more counts. This chain links TRBV4-1 with TRBJ1-4; D is ambiguous. V was cut by 1 base and J by 3 bases, with 6 bases left in between. This CDR3 comprises 14 residues. Germline CDR1 and CDR2: MGHRA and YSYEKL. The CDR3 protein is CASSQGRPNEKLFF. The CDR3, as DNA: TGCGCCAGCAGCCAAGGGAGGCCTAATGAAAAACTGTTTTTT.

Comment on this clonotype: This sequence may be a read error, since a much larger clone differs from it by one base. Since the CDR3 does not end with the conserved phenylalanine or tryptophan, this likely comes from a read error. The chain employs TRBV5-1 and TRBJ2-2; unclear D gene. V was clipped by 1 base and J by 8 bases, with 6 bases between them. Germline CDR1 SGHRS, CDR2 YFSETQ. The CDR3 runs 12 residues. The CDR3 reads CASSLFDGELFS. The CDR3 nucleotides are TGCGCCAGCAGCTTGTTCGATGGGGAGCTGTTTTCT.

Comments on this clonotype: Just one base apart from a much larger clone, this may be a read error. The chain couples TRBV7-3 to TRBJ1-1; D is ambiguous. Germline loops: CDR1 SGHTA, CDR2 FQGTGA. The CDR3 extends over 12 amino acids. CDR3 region: CAGSLGSGWSFF. In DNA, the CDR3 is TGTGCCGGCAGCTTAGGGTCTGGGTGGTCTTTCTTT.